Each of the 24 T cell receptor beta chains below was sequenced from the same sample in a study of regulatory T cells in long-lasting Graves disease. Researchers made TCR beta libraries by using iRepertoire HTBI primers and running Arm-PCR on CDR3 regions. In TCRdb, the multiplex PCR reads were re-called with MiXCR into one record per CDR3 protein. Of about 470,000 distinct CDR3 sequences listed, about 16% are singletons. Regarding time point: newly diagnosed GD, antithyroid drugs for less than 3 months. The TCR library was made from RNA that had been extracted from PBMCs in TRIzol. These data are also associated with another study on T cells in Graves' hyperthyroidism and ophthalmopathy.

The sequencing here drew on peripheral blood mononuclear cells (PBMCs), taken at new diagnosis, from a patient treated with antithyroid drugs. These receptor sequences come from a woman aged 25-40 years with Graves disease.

The CDR3 protein is CAIRISSGEEQFF. In DNA form, the CDR3 reads TGTGCCATCAGAATCTCTAGCGGGGAGGAGCAGTTCTTC. V is TRBV10-3 and J is TRBJ2-1; TRBD2 agrees at 9 bases. After removal of 6 bases from V and 10 bases from J, the junction contained 7 bases not matched to a gene. Looked up from germline, CDR1 is ENHRY and CDR2 is SYGVKD. The CDR3 sequence is 13 residues long.

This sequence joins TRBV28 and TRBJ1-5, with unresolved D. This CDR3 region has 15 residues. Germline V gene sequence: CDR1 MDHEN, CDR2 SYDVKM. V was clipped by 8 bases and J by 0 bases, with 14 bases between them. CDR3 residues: CASGELADSNQPQHF. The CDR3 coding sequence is TGTGCCAGCGGAGAATTGGCAGATAGCAATCAGCCCCAGCATTTT.

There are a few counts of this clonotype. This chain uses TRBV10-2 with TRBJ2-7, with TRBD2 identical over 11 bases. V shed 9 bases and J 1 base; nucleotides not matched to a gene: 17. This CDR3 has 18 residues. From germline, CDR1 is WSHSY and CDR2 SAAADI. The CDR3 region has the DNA TGCGCCAGTGAAACAGGGGGCCTAGCGGGAGGTTCGTCCTACGAGCAGTACTTC. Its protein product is CASETGGLAGGSSYEQYF.

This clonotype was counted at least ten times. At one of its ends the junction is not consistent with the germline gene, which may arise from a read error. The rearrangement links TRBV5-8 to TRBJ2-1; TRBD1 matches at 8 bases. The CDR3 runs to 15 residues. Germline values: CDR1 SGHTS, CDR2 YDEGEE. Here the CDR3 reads CASSLTGVLYNEQFF. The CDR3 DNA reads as TGCGCCAGCAGCCTGACAGGGGTCCTCTACAATGAGCAGTTCTTC.

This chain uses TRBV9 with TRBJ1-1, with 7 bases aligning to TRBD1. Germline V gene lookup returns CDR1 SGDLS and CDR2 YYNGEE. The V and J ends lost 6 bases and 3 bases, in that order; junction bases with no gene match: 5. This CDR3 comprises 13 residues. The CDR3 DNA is TGTGCCAGCAACCCGGGACAGCACACTGAAGCTTTCTTT. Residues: CASNPGQHTEAFF.

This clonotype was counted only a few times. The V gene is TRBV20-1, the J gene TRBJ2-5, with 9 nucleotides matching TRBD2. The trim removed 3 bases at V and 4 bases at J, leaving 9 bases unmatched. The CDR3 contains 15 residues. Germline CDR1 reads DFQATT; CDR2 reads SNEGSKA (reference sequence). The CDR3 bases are TGCAGTGCTAGTCCGACTAGCGGTGACCGAGAGACCCAGTACTTC. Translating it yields CSASPTSGDRETQYF.

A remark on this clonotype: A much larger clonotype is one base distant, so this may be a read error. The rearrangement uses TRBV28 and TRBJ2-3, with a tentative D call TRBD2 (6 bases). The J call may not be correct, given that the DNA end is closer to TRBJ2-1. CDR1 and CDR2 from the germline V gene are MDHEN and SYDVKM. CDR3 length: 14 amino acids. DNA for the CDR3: TGTGCCAGCGCCCTCGGGACTTTTTACAATGGGCAGTTCTTC. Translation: CASALGTFYNGQFF.

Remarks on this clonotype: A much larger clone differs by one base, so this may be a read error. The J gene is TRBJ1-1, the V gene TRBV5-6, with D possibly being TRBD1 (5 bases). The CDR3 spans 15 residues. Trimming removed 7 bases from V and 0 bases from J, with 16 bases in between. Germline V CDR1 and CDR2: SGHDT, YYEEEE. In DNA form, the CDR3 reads TGTGCCAGCGGCGGTATGACAGACATGAACACTGAAGCTTTCTTT. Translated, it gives CASGGMTDMNTEAFF.

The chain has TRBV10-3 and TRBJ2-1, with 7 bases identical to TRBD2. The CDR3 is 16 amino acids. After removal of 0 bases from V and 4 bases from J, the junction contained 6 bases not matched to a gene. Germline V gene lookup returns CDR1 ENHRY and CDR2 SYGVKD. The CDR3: CAISESWQGGYNEQFF. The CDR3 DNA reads TGTGCCATCAGTGAGTCGTGGCAGGGAGGGTACAATGAGCAGTTCTTC.

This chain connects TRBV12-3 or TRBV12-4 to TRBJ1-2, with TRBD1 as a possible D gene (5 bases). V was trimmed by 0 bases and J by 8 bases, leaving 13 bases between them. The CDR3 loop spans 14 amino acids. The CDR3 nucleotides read TGTGCCAGCAGTTTAGCGGGGGAGACGGGGGGCTACACCTTC. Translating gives CASSLAGETGGYTF.

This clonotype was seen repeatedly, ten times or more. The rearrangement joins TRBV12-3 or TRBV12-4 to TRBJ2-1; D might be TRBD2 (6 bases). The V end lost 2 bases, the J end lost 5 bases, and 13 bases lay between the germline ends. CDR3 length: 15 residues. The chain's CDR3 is CASSLLTSKNNEQFF. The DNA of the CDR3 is TGTGCCAGCAGTTTACTAACTAGCAAAAACAATGAGCAGTTCTTC.

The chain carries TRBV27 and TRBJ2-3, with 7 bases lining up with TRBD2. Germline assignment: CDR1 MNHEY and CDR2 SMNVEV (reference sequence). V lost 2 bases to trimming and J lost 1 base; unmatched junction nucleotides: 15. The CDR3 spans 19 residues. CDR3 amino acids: CASSLHGRNPLSGTDTQYF. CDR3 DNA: TGTGCCAGCAGTTTACACGGGAGGAACCCCTTATCTGGCACAGATACGCAGTATTTT.

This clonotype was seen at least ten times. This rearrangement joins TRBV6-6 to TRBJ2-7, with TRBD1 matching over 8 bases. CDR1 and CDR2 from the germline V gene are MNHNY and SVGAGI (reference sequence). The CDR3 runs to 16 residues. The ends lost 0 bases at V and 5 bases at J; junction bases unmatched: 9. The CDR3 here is CASSYSTGTGGHEQYF. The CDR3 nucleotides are TGTGCCAGCAGTTACTCGACCGGGACAGGTGGTCACGAGCAGTACTTC.

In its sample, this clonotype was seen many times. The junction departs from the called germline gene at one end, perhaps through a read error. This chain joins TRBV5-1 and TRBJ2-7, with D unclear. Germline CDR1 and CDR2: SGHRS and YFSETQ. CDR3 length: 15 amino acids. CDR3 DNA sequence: TGTGCCAGCAGCTTGAGTAGCAACTCTCCGTACGAGCAGTACTTC. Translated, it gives CASSLSSNSPYEQYF. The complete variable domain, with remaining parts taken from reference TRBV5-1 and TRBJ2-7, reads KAGVTQTPRYLIKTRGQQVTLSCSPISGHRSVSWYQQTPGQGLQFLFEYFSETQRNKGNFPGRFSGRQFSNSRSEMNVSTLELGDSALYLCASSLSSNSPYEQYFGPGTRLTVT.

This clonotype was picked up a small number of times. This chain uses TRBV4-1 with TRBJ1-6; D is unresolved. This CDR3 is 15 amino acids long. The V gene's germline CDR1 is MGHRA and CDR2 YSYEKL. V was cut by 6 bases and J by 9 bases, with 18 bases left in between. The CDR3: CASSSWRRMGSPLHF. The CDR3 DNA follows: TGCGCCAGCAGTTCGTGGAGGCGCATGGGTTCACCCCTCCACTTT.

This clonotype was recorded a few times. The CDR3 DNA reads TGCGCCAGCAGCCGGACTAGCGGGCCCCCGAACACCGGGGAGCTGTTTTTT. Amino acids: CASSRTSGPPNTGELFF. The V gene is TRBV5-1, the J gene TRBJ2-2, with 11 bases lining up with TRBD2. The CDR3 spans 17 residues. The ends lost 4 bases at V and 0 bases at J; junction bases unmatched: 5. Germline CDR1 SGHRS, CDR2 YFSETQ.

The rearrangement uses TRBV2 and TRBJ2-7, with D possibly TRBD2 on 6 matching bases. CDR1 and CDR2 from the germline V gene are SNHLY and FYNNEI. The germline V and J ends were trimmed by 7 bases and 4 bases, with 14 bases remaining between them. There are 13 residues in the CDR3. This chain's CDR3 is CASTGGATYEQYF. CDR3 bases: TGTGCCAGCACGGGCGGGGCAACGTACGAGCAGTACTTC.

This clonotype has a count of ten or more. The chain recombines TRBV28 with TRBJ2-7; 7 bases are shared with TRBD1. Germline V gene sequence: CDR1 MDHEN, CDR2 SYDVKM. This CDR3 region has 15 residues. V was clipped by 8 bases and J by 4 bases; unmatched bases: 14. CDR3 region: CASLTTTGTGYEQYF. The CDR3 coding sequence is TGTGCCAGCCTCACCACGACAGGGACCGGGTACGAGCAGTACTTC.

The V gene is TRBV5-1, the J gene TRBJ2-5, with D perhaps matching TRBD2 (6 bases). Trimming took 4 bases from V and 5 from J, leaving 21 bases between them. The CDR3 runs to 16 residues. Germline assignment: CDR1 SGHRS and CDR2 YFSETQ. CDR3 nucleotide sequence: TGCGCCAGCAGCCCGACCGCCGGGGGTTCTCGGGAGACCCAGTACTTC. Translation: CASSPTAGGSRETQYF.

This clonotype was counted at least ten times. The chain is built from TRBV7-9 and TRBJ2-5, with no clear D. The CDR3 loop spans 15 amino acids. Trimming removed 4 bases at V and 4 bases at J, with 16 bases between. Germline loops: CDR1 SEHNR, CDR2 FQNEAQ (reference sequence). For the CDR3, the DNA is TGTGCCAGCAGCTCAGGTGGCCTGACGAGAGAGACCCAGTACTTC. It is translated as CASSSGGLTRETQYF. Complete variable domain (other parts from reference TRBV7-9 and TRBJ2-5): DTGVSQNPRHKITKRGQNVTFRCDPISEHNRLYWYRQTLGQGPEFLTYFQNEAQLEKSRLLSDRFSAERPKGSFSTLEIQRTEQGDSAMYLCASSSGGLTRETQYFGPGTRLLVL.

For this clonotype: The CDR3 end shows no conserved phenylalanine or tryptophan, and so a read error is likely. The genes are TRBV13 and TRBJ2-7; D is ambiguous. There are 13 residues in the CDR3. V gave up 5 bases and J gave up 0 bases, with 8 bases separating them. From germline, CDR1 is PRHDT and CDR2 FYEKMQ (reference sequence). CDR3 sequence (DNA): TGTGCCAGCAGCCTCTCGGTCTCCTACGAGCAGTACCTC. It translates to CASSLSVSYEQYL.

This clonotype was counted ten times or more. Here the CDR3 DNA reads TGTGCCAGCAGTGAAGAGGGAAGGGCAGTCTATGGCTACACCTTC. It encodes CASSEEGRAVYGYTF. This chain joins TRBV2 and TRBJ1-2; no reliable D call. The CDR3 extends over 15 amino acids. V lost 1 base and J 4 bases, leaving 13 bases between the germline ends. Germline CDR1 is SNHLY and CDR2 is FYNNEI.

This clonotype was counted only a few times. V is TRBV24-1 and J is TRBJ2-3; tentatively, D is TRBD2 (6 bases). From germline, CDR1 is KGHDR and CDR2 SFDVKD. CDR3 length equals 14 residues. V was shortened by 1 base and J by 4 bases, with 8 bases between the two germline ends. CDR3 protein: CATSDFSGADTQYF. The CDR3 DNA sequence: TGTGCCACCAGTGATTTCTCGGGAGCAGATACGCAGTATTTT.

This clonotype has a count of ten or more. The CDR3 DNA is TGTGCCAGCAGCCAAGAAGGCAATAGCAATCAGCCCCAGCATTTT. As protein: CASSQEGNSNQPQHF. This rearrangement joins TRBV4-2 to TRBJ1-5; D not resolved. V lost 0 bases and J 0 bases, leaving 6 bases between the germline ends. Looked up from germline, CDR1 is LGHNA and CDR2 is YNFKEQ. The CDR3 consists of 15 residues.